Listed below are T cell receptor beta chains from one sample, sequenced in a study of CD8 T cells in ankylosing spondylitis. TCRdb ran MiXCR on the 5' RACE reads and lists one entry per CDR3 protein. Found here are a few hundred thousand distinct CDR3 sequences, 9.5% to 15% of them singletons; the top ten hold over 6.5%. The sequencing input was blood, either unsorted or a sorted T cell fraction (not recorded which). The receptors were gathered from a male donor with ankylosing spondylitis. CDR3s include the opening cysteine and the closing phenylalanine or tryptophan. A D gene is named only where the DNA matches it firmly. Size values are once, few and many counts, or a class for expanded clones, and some rows have none.

clone_size	d_call	v_call	j_call	cdr3_nt	cdr3_aa
many	-	TRBV2	TRBJ2-5	TGTGCCAGCAGTGAAGCAGGGATGACCCAGTACTTC	CASSEAGMTQYF
-	-	TRBV20-1	TRBJ2-3	TGCAGTGCTTTCAGGGGATCTAGCACAGATACGCAGTATTTT	CSAFRGSSTDTQYF
few	-	TRBV12-3/TRBV12-4	TRBJ2-1	TGTGCCAGCAGCCCAGGCATAGTAGCTCAGCAGTTCTTC	CASSPGIVAQQFF
many	-	TRBV20-1	TRBJ2-3	TGCAGTGCTAAGCCTCGGACACGGGGGAGCACAGATACGCAGTATTTT	CSAKPRTRGSTDTQYF
many	TRBD2	TRBV10-3	TRBJ2-1	TGTGCCACCCTTGGGGTAGCGGGAGGCTCAAGCTCCTACAATGAGCAGTTCTTC	CATLGVAGGSSSYNEQFF
few	-	TRBV7-2	TRBJ1-3	TGTGCCAGCAGCTCCGGGACAAACTCTGGAAACACCATATATTTT	CASSSGTNSGNTIYF
few	-	TRBV6-2/TRBV6-3	TRBJ2-2	TGTGCCAGCAGTTACTCCGGACTAACGGGAGTCCCTCGCGACACCGGGGAGCTGTTTTTT	CASSYSGLTGVPRDTGELFF
-	-	TRBV4-1	TRBJ1-4	TGCGCCAGCAGCAAAGAGGACGAATTGGCGGGAAAACTGTTTTTT	CASSKEDELAGKLFF
-	-	TRBV6-1	TRBJ2-3	TGTGCCAGCAGGGTCCCCCCAGATACGCAGTATTTT	CASRVPPDTQYF
many	-	TRBV5-6	TRBJ2-2	TGTGCCAGCAGCTTGGCGTTTAGCGCAAACACCGGGGAGCTGTTTTTT	CASSLAFSANTGELFF
few	TRBD2	TRBV5-1	TRBJ2-7	TGCGCCAGCAGCACCTTAGCGGGGAGCTCCTACGAGCAGTACTTC	CASSTLAGSSYEQYF
few	TRBD1	TRBV7-6	TRBJ2-7	TGTGCCAGCAGCTTACTCCCGGGACAGACCTACGAGCAGTACTTC	CASSLLPGQTYEQYF
few	-	TRBV7-2	TRBJ2-5	TGTGCCAGCAGCGAACAGAAGACCCAGTACTTC	CASSEQKTQYF
-	-	TRBV12-3/TRBV12-4	TRBJ2-1	TGTGCCAGCAGTTTAGGAACGGCCCCGTCGTTGAATGAGCAGTTCTTC	CASSLGTAPSLNEQFF
few	-	TRBV19	TRBJ1-1	TGTGCCAGTAGTCCACAAGGGACTGGAACTGAAGCTTTCTTT	CASSPQGTGTEAFF
once	-	TRBV15	TRBJ2-7	TGTGCCACCAGTCGGAACGGGGCCTACGAGCAGTACTTC	CATSRNGAYEQYF
-	-	TRBV5-1	TRBJ2-3	TGCGCCAGCAGCTACCGAGGGACGGGAACCAGCACAGATACGCAGTATTTT	CASSYRGTGTSTDTQYF